This TCR beta chain was sequenced in a study of blood T cell repertoires in COVID-19. Study-level background: COVID-19 samples, acute and convalescent, were from the United States, Italy and Spain. The cDNA or gDNA used as material had been derived from T cells, B-cell-depleted T cells, or PBMCs.

Original processing methods: How many nucleated cells were present was estimated from reference gene primer amplification. Sequencing used immunoSEQ multiplex PCR; TCRdb keeps in-frame clones, though not all of them. The V and J calls and clone size come from that table; D and trimming were worked out from the DNA. The sample includes over 400,000 clones, approximately 90% seen only once; the top ten take 1.4% to 1.5%. Only one count was recorded for this clone. The V and J ends lost 1 base and 6 bases respectively, with 13 bases between them. The CDR3 has 14 residues. From germline, CDR1 is MNHNS and CDR2 SASEGT.

This sequence was found in a woman in her 30s with active or convalescent COVID-19. The specimen sequenced was peripheral blood. V gene TRBV6-1 combines with J gene TRBJ2-7; D is possibly TRBD2 (6 bases). Here the CDR3 DNA reads TGTGCCAGCAGTGAAGGAACGGGAGTGGGCGAGCAGTACTTC. Its translation: CASSEGTGVGEQYF.